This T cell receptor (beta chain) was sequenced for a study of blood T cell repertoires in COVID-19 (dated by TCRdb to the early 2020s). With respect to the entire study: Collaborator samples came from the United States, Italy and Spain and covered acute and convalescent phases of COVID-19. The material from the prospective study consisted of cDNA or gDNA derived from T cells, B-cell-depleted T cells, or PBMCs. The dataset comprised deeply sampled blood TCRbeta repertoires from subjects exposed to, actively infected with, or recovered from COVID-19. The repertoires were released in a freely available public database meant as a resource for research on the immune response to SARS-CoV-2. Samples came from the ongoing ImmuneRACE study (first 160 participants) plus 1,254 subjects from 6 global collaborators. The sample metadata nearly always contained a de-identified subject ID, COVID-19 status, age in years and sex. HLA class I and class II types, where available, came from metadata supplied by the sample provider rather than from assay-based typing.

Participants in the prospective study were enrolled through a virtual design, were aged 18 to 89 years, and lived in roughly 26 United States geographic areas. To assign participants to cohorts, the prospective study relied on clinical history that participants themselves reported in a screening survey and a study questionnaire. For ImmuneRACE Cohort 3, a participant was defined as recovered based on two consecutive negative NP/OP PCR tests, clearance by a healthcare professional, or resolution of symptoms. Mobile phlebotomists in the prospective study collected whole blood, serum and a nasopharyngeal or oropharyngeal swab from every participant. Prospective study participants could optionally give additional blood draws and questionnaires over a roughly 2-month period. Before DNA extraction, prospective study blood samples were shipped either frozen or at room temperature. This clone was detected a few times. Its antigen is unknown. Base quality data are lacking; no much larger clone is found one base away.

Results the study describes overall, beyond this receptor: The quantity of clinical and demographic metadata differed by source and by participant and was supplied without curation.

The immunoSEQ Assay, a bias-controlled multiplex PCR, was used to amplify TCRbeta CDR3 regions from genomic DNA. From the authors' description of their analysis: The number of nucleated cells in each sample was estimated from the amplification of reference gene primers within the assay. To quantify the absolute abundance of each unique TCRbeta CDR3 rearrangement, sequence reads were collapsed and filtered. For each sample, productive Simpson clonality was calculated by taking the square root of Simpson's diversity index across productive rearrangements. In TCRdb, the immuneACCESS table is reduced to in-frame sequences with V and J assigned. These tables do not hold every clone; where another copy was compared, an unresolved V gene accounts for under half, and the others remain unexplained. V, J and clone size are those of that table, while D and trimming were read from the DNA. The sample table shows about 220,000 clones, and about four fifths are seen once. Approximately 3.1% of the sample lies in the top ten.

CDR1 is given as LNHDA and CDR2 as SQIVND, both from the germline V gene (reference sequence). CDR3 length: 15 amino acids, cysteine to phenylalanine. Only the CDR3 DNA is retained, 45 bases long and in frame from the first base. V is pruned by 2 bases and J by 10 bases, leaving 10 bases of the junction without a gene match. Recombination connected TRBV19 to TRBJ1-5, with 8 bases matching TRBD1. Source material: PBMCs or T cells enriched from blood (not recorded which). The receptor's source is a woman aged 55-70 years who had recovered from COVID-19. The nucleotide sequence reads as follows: TGTGCCAGTAGTATACCCCCGACAGGGGAAAAACCCCAGCATTTT. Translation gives CASSIPPTGEKPQHF.